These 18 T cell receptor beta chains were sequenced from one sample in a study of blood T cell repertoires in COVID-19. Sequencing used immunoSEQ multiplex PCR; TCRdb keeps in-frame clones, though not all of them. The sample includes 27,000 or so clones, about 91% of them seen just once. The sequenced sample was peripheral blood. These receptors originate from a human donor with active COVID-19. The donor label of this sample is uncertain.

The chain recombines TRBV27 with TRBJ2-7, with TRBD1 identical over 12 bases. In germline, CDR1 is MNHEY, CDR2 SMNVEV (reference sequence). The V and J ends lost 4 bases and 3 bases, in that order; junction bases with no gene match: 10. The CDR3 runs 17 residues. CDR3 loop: CASSSGTGGFKFYEQYF. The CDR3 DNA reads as TGTGCCAGCAGTTCCGGGACAGGGGGCTTTAAATTCTACGAGCAGTACTTC.

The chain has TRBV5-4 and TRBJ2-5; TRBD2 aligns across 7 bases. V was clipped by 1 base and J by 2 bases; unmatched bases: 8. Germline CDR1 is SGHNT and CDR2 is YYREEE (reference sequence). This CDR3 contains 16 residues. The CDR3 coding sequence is TGTGCCAGCAGCTTGTCGACCCAGCGGGGACAAGAGACCCAGTACTTC. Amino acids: CASSLSTQRGQETQYF.

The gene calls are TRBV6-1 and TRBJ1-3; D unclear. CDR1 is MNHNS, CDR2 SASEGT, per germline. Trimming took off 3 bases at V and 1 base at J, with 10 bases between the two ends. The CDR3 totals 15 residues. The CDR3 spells CASSDYLRSGNTIYF. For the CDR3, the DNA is TGTGCCAGCAGTGATTACCTGCGTTCTGGAAACACCATATATTTT.

CDR3 in amino acids: CASSVQGSDKDTQYF. The CDR3 bases are TGTGCCAGTAGTGTACAGGGGTCGGACAAAGATACGCAGTATTTT. The genes are TRBV19 and TRBJ2-3; 7 positions match TRBD1. Germline values: CDR1 LNHDA, CDR2 SQIVND (reference sequence). J gave up 5 bases and V 5 bases, and 10 bases lay outside the gene matches. CDR3 length: 15 amino acids.

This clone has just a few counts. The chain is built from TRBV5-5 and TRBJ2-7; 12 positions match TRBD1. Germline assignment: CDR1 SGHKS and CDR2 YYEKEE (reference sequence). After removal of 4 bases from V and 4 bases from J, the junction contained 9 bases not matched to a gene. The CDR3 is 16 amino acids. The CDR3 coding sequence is TGTGCCAGCAGCACGGCCGGGACAGGGGGCACTTACGAGCAGTACTTC. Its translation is CASSTAGTGGTYEQYF.

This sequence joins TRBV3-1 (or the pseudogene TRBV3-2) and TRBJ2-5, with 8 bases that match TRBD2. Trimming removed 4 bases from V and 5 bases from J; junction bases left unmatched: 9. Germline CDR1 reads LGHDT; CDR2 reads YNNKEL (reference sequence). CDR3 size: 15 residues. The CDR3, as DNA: TGTGCCAGCAGCCCTACACGGGGGGGCTTGGAGACCCAGTACTTC. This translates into CASSPTRGGLETQYF.

CDR3 sequence (DNA): TGTGCCTGGAGAAACATTTCACCCCTCCACTTT. Protein sequence: CAWRNISPLHF. The chain employs TRBV30 and TRBJ1-6; no clear D gene. Looked up from germline, CDR1 is GTSNPN and CDR2 is SVGIG (reference sequence). This CDR3 has 11 amino acids. Between the trimmed V and J ends, which lost 3 bases and 9 bases, there was a span of 6 bases.

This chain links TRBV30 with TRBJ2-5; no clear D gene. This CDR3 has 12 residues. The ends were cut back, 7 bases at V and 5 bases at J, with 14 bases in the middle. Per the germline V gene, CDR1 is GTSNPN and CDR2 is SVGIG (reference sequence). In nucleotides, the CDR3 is TGTGCCTCTAAGACCCTGCGGGAGACCCAGTACTTC. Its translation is CASKTLRETQYF.

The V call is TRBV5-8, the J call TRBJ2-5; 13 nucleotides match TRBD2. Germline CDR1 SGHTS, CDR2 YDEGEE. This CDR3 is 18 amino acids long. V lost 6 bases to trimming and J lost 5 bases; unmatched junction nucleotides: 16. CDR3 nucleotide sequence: TGTGCCAGCATCCTGATCACTAGCGGGGGGGCTCTGAGCGAGACCCAGTACTTC. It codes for CASILITSGGALSETQYF. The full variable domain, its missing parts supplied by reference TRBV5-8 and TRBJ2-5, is EAGVTQSPTHLIKTRGQQATLRCSPISGHTSVYWYQQALGLGLQFLLWYDEGEERNRGNFPPRFSGRQFPNYSSELNVNALELEDSALYLCASILITSGGALSETQYFGPGTRLLVL.

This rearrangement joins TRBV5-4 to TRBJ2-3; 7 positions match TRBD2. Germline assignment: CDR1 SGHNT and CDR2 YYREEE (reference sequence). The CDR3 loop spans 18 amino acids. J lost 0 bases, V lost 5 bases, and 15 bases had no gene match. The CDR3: CASRAGEGPRISTDTQYF. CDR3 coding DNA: TGTGCCAGCAGAGCTGGGGAGGGACCCCGAATTAGCACAGATACGCAGTATTTT.

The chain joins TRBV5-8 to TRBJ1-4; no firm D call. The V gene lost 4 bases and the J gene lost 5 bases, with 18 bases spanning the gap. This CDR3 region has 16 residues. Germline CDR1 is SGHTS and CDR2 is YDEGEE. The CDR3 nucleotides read TGTGCCAGCAGCAATCCACGGCAGGTGTTCAATGAAAAACTGTTTTTT. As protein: CASSNPRQVFNEKLFF.

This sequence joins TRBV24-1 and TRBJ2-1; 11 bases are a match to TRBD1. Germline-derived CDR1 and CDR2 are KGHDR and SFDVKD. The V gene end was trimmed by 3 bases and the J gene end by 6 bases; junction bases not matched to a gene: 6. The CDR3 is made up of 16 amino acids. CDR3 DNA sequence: TGTGCCACCAGTGATCCGGGACAGGGGGTAAGCAATGAGCAGTTCTTC. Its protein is CATSDPGQGVSNEQFF.

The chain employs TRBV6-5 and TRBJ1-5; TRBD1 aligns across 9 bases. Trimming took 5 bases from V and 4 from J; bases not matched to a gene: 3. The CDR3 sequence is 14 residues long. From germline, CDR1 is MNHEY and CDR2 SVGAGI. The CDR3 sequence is CASSRQGDNQPQHF. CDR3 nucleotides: TGTGCCAGCAGTCGACAGGGGGATAATCAGCCCCAGCATTTT.

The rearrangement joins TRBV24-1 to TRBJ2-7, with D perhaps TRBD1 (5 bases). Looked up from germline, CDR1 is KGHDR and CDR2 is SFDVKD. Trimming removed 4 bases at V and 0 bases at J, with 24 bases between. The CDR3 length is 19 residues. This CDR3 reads CATSDCYKTYRTTSYEQYF. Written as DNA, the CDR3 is TGTGCCACCAGTGACTGCTACAAAACTTACAGGACAACCTCCTACGAGCAGTACTTC.

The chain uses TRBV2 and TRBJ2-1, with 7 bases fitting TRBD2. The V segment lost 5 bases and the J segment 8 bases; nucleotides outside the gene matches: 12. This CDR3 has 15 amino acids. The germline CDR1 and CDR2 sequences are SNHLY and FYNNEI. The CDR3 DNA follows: TGTGCCAGCAGTTCAAGACTAGCCACGCCGTATGAGCAGTTCTTC. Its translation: CASSSRLATPYEQFF.

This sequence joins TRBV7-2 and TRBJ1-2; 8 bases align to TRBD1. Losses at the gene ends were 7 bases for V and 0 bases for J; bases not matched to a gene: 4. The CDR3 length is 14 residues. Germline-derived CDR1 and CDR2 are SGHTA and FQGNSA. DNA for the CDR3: TGTGCCAGCACTACGACAGGGGCTAACTATGGCTACACCTTC. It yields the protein CASTTTGANYGYTF.

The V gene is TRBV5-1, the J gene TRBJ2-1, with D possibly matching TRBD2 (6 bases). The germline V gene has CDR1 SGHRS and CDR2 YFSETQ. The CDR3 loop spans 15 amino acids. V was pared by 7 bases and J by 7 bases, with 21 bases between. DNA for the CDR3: TGCGCCAGCGGTTCACAAGGAGGGATCTATAATGAGCAGTTCTTC. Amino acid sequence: CASGSQGGIYNEQFF. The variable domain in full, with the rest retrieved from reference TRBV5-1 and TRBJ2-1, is KAGVTQTPRYLIKTRGQQVTLSCSPISGHRSVSWYQQTPGQGLQFLFEYFSETQRNKGNFPGRFSGRQFSNSRSEMNVSTLELGDSALYLCASGSQGGIYNEQFFGPGTRLTVL.

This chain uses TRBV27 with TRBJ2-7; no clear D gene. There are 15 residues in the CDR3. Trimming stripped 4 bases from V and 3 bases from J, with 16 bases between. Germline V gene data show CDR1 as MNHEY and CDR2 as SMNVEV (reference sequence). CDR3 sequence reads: CASSSPRDGYYEQYF. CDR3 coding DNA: TGTGCCAGCAGTTCGCCCCGAGATGGTTACTACGAGCAGTACTTC.